The next 20 T cell receptor beta chains were all read from a single sample in a study of OX40 agonist ivuxolimab in advanced cancers. Sequencing used immunoSEQ multiplex PCR; TCRdb keeps in-frame clones, though not all of them. The sample consists of approximately 49,000 clones, around 85% of them appearing once. Sequences were derived from CD4+ or CD8+ T cells sorted from blood, sampled in a trial of the OX40 agonist ivuxolimab. The receptors derive from an adult with an advanced solid tumor such as melanoma, head and neck, liver or kidney cancer.

This sequence joins TRBV6-5 and TRBJ1-3; D is undetermined. Trimming took 8 bases from V and 0 from J, leaving 11 bases between them. CDR3 length: 14 amino acids. Looked up from germline, CDR1 is MNHEY and CDR2 is SVGAGI. For the CDR3, the DNA is TGTGCCAGCGGGTTTGGGAGCTCTGGAAACACCATATATTTT. The encoded protein is CASGFGSSGNTIYF.

The gene calls are TRBV5-4 and TRBJ2-7; 11 bases align to TRBD2. The J segment lost 5 bases and the V segment lost 4 bases, leaving 8 bases of the junction unmatched. Germline lookup yields CDR1 SGHNT and CDR2 YYREEE (reference sequence). The CDR3 length is 15 residues. The CDR3: CASSRATSGADEQYF. In DNA, the CDR3 is TGTGCCAGCAGCCGAGCGACTAGCGGGGCCGACGAGCAGTACTTC.

The V gene is TRBV15, the J gene TRBJ2-3, with D uncertain. This CDR3 is built from 13 residues. CDR1 is LNHNV and CDR2 is YYDKDF in the germline V gene (reference sequence). V was cut by 0 bases and J by 5 bases, with 6 bases left in between. The CDR3 region is CATSRDPKDTQYF. The CDR3 DNA sequence: TGTGCCACCAGCAGAGATCCGAAAGATACGCAGTATTTT. Using reference TRBV15 and TRBJ2-3 for the parts outside the CDR3, the full variable domain is DAMVIQNPRYQVTQFGKPVTLSCSQTLNHNVMYWYQQKSSQAPKLLFHYYDKDFNNEADTPDNFQSRRPNTSFCFLDIRSPGLGDTAMYLCATSRDPKDTQYFGPGTRLTVL.

This chain uses TRBV2 with TRBJ2-2; D gene unclear. With 5 bases removed from V and 1 base from J, the gap between germline ends came to 11 bases. This CDR3 is 15 amino acids long. Germline lookup yields CDR1 SNHLY and CDR2 FYNNEI. The CDR3 is CASSQRHMNTGELFF. CDR3 nucleotide sequence: TGTGCCAGCAGTCAAAGGCATATGAACACCGGGGAGCTGTTTTTT.

The table lists this clone with a few counts. The chain is built from TRBV5-4 and TRBJ2-2; D may be TRBD2 (6 bases). Trimming pared 7 bases from V and 3 bases from J, leaving 16 bases between. Germline CDR1 is SGHNT and CDR2 is YYREEE (reference sequence). The CDR3 is made up of 15 amino acids. CDR3 loop: CASGRGGQDTGELFF. CDR3 DNA sequence: TGTGCCAGCGGTAGGGGAGGCCAGGACACCGGGGAGCTGTTTTTT.

By proportion, this clone is medium-sized. V usage is TRBV19 and J usage is TRBJ1-6; 8 nucleotides agree with TRBD1. With 4 bases clipped from V and 7 bases from J, the junction kept 6 bases outside the gene matches. Per the germline V gene, CDR1 is LNHDA and CDR2 is SQIVND (reference sequence). This CDR3 is built from 15 residues. CDR3: CASSSRGLVNSPLHF. In nucleotides, the CDR3 is TGTGCCAGTAGTAGCAGGGGGCTCGTGAATTCACCCCTCCACTTT.

V usage is TRBV11-3 and J usage is TRBJ2-6; 8 bases match TRBD1. Germline loops: CDR1 SGHNT, CDR2 YENEEA. The CDR3 totals 15 residues. Trimming at V came to 5 bases and at J to 2 bases, leaving 2 bases not matched to a gene. The CDR3 spells CASSAGGAGANVLTF. The CDR3 bases are TGTGCCAGCAGCGCAGGGGGCGCTGGGGCCAACGTCCTGACTTTC.

The chain recombines TRBV30 with TRBJ1-1; D is undetermined. V was pared by 0 bases and J by 11 bases, with 19 bases between. This CDR3 is built from 14 residues. Germline CDR1 and CDR2: GTSNPN and SVGIG (reference sequence). The CDR3, as DNA: TGTGCCTGGAGTGTAGCCCGAGCTGTACCACACGCTTTCTTT. Translating it yields CAWSVARAVPHAFF. Full variable domain (missing parts from reference TRBV30 and TRBJ1-1): SQTIHQWPATLVQPVGSPLSLECTVEGTSNPNLYWYRQAAGRGLQLLFYSVGIGQISSEVPQNLSASRPQDRQFILSSKKLLLSDSGFYLCAWSVARAVPHAFFGQGTRLTVV.

Only one count was recorded for this clone. This rearrangement joins TRBV5-1 to TRBJ2-5, with 7 bases fitting TRBD2. The last part of the DNA fits TRBJ2-7 better; the J call may be wrong. Germline V gives CDR1 SGHRS, CDR2 YFSETQ. The CDR3 spans 16 residues. In DNA form, the CDR3 reads TGCGCCAGCAGCTTCCCCCCTGGCGGGAGAATCTACGAGCAGTACTTC. It specifies CASSFPPGGRIYEQYF.

The V call is TRBV6-6, the J call TRBJ2-7; 11 nucleotides line up with TRBD2. The CDR3 is made up of 15 amino acids. The trim removed 4 bases at V and 6 bases at J, leaving 8 bases unmatched. The V gene's germline CDR1 is MNHNY and CDR2 SVGAGI (reference sequence). In DNA, the CDR3 is TGTGCCAGCAGTTTCACGGGACTAGCGGTCTCCGAGCAGTACTTC. Translated: CASSFTGLAVSEQYF.

The chain carries TRBV2 and TRBJ2-7, with D possibly being TRBD1 (6 bases). Germline assignment: CDR1 SNHLY and CDR2 FYNNEI. This CDR3 is built from 14 residues. With 3 bases removed from V and 4 bases from J, the gap between germline ends came to 13 bases. CDR3 region: CASSDVRQAYEQYF. In DNA form, the CDR3 reads TGTGCCAGCAGTGATGTCCGACAGGCTTACGAGCAGTACTTC.

This rearrangement joins TRBV27 to TRBJ2-3; 10 bases match TRBD2. The trim removed 6 bases at V and 3 bases at J, leaving 0 bases unmatched. CDR1 is MNHEY and CDR2 is SMNVEV in the germline V gene (reference sequence). This CDR3 comprises 13 residues. CDR3 bases: TGTGCCAGCAGAGCGGGAGGGACAGATACGCAGTATTTT. Encoded protein: CASRAGGTDTQYF.

The V gene is TRBV19, the J gene TRBJ2-3; maybe TRBD1 (7 bases). V was pared by 2 bases and J by 5 bases, with 11 bases between. There are 14 residues in the CDR3. CDR1 is LNHDA, CDR2 SQIVND, per germline (reference sequence). CDR3 residues: CASSIRGRGDTQYF. CDR3 bases: TGTGCCAGTAGTATAAGGGGGCGGGGAGATACGCAGTATTTT.

The chain recombines TRBV14 with TRBJ2-1; D is uncertain. CDR1 and CDR2 (germline): SGHDN, FVKESK. The V gene lost 4 bases and the J gene lost 4 bases, with 8 bases spanning the gap. The CDR3 sequence is 13 residues long. CDR3 in amino acids: CASSLDSYNEQFF. CDR3 nucleotide sequence: TGTGCCAGCAGCCTTGATTCTTACAATGAGCAGTTCTTC.

This chain uses TRBV5-1 with TRBJ2-1, with 14 bases aligning to TRBD2. V shed 0 bases, J shed 4 bases, and the junction held 3 bases outside the gene matches. The CDR3 is made up of 17 amino acids. The germline CDR1 and CDR2 sequences are SGHRS and YFSETQ. CDR3 DNA: TGCGCCAGCAGCTTGGTGACTAGCGGGGGGGCTTACAATGAGCAGTTCTTC. Protein sequence: CASSLVTSGGAYNEQFF.

The CDR3 loop reads CASSGGGAGSSYEQYF. The CDR3 coding sequence is TGTGCCAGCAGCGGAGGGGGCGCGGGGTCCTCCTACGAGCAGTACTTC. The chain employs TRBV5-4 and TRBJ2-7; weak D call: TRBD1 (7 bases). The germline CDR1 and CDR2 sequences are SGHNT and YYREEE (reference sequence). The CDR3 contains 16 residues. Trimming cost V 4 bases and J 0 bases, with 17 bases left between them.

This clone is a singleton in its sample. The V and J genes are TRBV5-4 and TRBJ2-5; D is possibly TRBD2 (6 bases). V lost 4 bases to trimming and J lost 4 bases, with 14 bases between them. This CDR3 is built from 14 residues. The germline V gene has CDR1 SGHNT and CDR2 YYREEE (reference sequence). CDR3 protein: CASSPDWGGETQYF. Written as DNA, the CDR3 is TGTGCCAGCAGCCCGGACTGGGGAGGAGAGACCCAGTACTTC.

The sample holds one count of this clone. The chain couples TRBV23-1 to TRBJ2-5, with D maybe TRBD2 (6 bases). TRBV23-1 is an open reading frame, and its role is uncertain. Trimming took 2 bases from V and 2 from J, leaving 21 bases between them. This CDR3 is 18 amino acids long. The CDR3 region has the DNA TGCGCCAGCAGTCAAAACTTTACCCTGGGAAGCGGGCAAGAGACCCAGTACTTC. It specifies CASSQNFTLGSGQETQYF.

The chain combines TRBV9 with TRBJ2-7, with 11 nucleotides matching TRBD2. CDR1 and CDR2 from the germline V gene are SGDLS and YYNGEE. The CDR3 is 15 residues long. The junction had 3 bases not matched to a gene; V was cut back by 3 bases and J by 1 base. CDR3 nucleotide sequence: TGTGCCAGCAGCGAGGGGACTAGCGGATCCTACGAGCAGTACTTC. Its translation: CASSEGTSGSYEQYF. Full variable domain (remainder filled in from reference TRBV9 and TRBJ2-7): DSGVTQTPKHLITATGQRVTLRCSPRSGDLSVYWYQQSLDQGLQFLIQYYNGEERAKGNILERFSAQQFPDLHSELNLSSLELGDSALYFCASSEGTSGSYEQYFGPGTRLTVT.

This sequence joins TRBV7-8 and TRBJ1-5; weak D call: TRBD1 (5 bases). CDR3 length: 16 amino acids. The germline V gene has CDR1 SGHVS and CDR2 FQNEAQ. The germline V and J ends were trimmed by 1 base and 7 bases, with 17 bases remaining between them. The CDR3 protein is CASSLGWGYPGQPQHF. The CDR3 coding sequence is TGTGCCAGCAGCTTAGGTTGGGGGTATCCCGGCCAGCCCCAGCATTTT.